Each of the 27 T cell receptor beta chains below was sequenced from the same sample in a study of OX40 agonist ivuxolimab in advanced cancers. The repertoire was sequenced with immunoSEQ multiplex PCR; TCRdb's copy has only in-frame clones and lacks some. The table lists tens of thousands of clones, 85% to 90% of them singletons. Sample: CD4+ or CD8+ T cells sorted from blood, taken in a trial of the OX40 agonist ivuxolimab. These receptors were collected from an adult with an advanced solid tumor such as melanoma, head and neck, liver or kidney cancer.

V is TRBV7-2 and J is TRBJ2-3; D unclear. V lost 1 base and J 11 bases, leaving 7 bases between the germline ends. This CDR3 spans 11 amino acids. Germline V gives CDR1 SGHTA, CDR2 FQGNSA. As DNA, the CDR3 is TGTGCCAGCAGCTTAGGTCGCGGGCAGTATTTT. As protein: CASSLGRGQYF.

This sequence joins TRBV6-5 and TRBJ2-6, with 8 nucleotides matching TRBD1. CDR3 length: 14 residues. Germline trimming cut 5 bases from V and 13 bases from J; bases unmatched to any gene: 10. Germline V gene data show CDR1 as MNHEY and CDR2 as SVGAGI. Here the CDR3 reads CASSRGTGMLVLTF. The DNA of the CDR3 is TGTGCCAGCAGTCGCGGGACAGGCATGCTGGTCCTGACTTTC.

V gene TRBV7-8 combines with J gene TRBJ2-7, with 8 bases matching TRBD1. Trimming at V came to 0 bases and at J to 3 bases, leaving 7 bases not matched to a gene. From germline, CDR1 is SGHVS and CDR2 FQNEAQ. CDR3 length: 16 amino acids. The chain's CDR3 is CASSLAYRGSFYEQYF. CDR3 in DNA: TGTGCCAGCAGCTTAGCGTACAGGGGGTCCTTCTACGAGCAGTACTTC.

The chain recombines TRBV28 with TRBJ2-1; 8 bases are shared with TRBD1. J lost 8 bases, V lost 1 base, and 10 bases had no gene match. The germline V gene has CDR1 MDHEN and CDR2 SYDVKM. The CDR3 length is 16 residues. The chain's CDR3 is CASSLLRDRFDHEQFF. The CDR3, as DNA: TGTGCCAGCAGTTTATTAAGGGACAGGTTTGACCATGAGCAGTTCTTC.

The chain has TRBV28 and TRBJ2-3; a weak D match, TRBD1 (5 bases). The CDR3 has 13 residues. Germline assignment: CDR1 MDHEN and CDR2 SYDVKM. Trimming took off 5 bases at V and 6 bases at J, with 12 bases between the two ends. CDR3 region: CASSPRVGDTQYF. CDR3 nucleotides: TGTGCCAGCAGTCCCAGGGTAGGGGATACGCAGTATTTT. The full variable domain, in which reference TRBV28 and TRBJ2-3 provide the parts outside the CDR3, is DVKVTQSSRYLVKRTGEKVFLECVQDMDHENMFWYRQDPGLGLRLIYFSYDVKMKEKGDIPEGYSVSREKKERFSLILESASTNQTSMYLCASSPRVGDTQYFGPGTRLTVL.

This clone was counted a single time. The rearrangement uses TRBV29-1 and TRBJ2-2; 7 bases fit TRBD2. This CDR3 is 14 amino acids long. V shed 4 bases, J shed 4 bases, and the junction held 6 bases outside the gene matches. Germline V CDR1 and CDR2: SQVTM, ANQGSEA. CDR3 loop: CSVVGGGRTGELFF. The CDR3 bases are TGCAGCGTTGTGGGGGGAGGGCGCACCGGGGAGCTGTTTTTT.

The chain has TRBV4-3 and TRBJ2-1; D is possibly TRBD1 or TRBD2 (5 bases each). Per germline, CDR1 LGHNA and CDR2 YSLEER. V lost 0 bases, J lost 0 bases, and 12 bases lay in between. CDR3 size: 17 residues. CDR3 amino acids: CASSQEGVWSSYNEQFF. The CDR3 DNA sequence: TGCGCCAGCAGCCAAGAGGGGGTCTGGAGCTCCTACAATGAGCAGTTCTTC.

This clone occurred once. The gene calls are TRBV7-9 and TRBJ2-1; TRBD2 matches at 10 bases. The CDR3 is made up of 18 amino acids. Germline V gives CDR1 SEHNR, CDR2 FQNEAQ (reference sequence). V gave up 5 bases and J gave up 8 bases; unmatched junction bases: 18. Here the CDR3 DNA reads TGTGCCAGCAGCCCCCATCGGGTATCTAGCGGGAGAGGTGATGAGCAGTTCTTC. Amino acid sequence: CASSPHRVSSGRGDEQFF.

This chain links TRBV5-1 with TRBJ1-1; 9 bases are shared with TRBD1. CDR3 length: 15 residues. The V gene end was trimmed by 2 bases and the J gene end by 2 bases; junction bases not matched to a gene: 4. Germline CDR1 SGHRS, CDR2 YFSETQ. CDR3 bases: TGCGCCAGCAGCTTTCCGGGACAGGGAAACACTGAAGCTTTCTTT. It is translated as CASSFPGQGNTEAFF.

This clone was detected only a few times. The chain joins TRBV6-1 to TRBJ2-1; D is uncertain. Germline V gene sequence: CDR1 MNHNS, CDR2 SASEGT. Trimming cost V 1 base and J 9 bases, with 13 bases left between them. The CDR3 extends over 14 amino acids. The CDR3 is CASSEGPMFGEQFF. CDR3 bases: TGTGCCAGCAGTGAAGGTCCCATGTTTGGTGAGCAGTTCTTC.

The CDR3 reads CAWSEGGQGEKLFF. In DNA, the CDR3 is TGTGCCTGGTCCGAGGGGGGACAAGGAGAAAAACTGTTTTTT. The chain combines TRBV30 with TRBJ1-4; possibly TRBD1 for D (6 bases). The CDR3 sequence is 14 residues long. V gave up 5 bases and J gave up 8 bases, with 18 bases separating them. Germline loops: CDR1 GTSNPN, CDR2 SVGIG (reference sequence).

The rearrangement links TRBV29-1 to TRBJ2-2; the match to TRBD2 covers 11 bases. The CDR3 runs 16 residues. CDR1 and CDR2 (germline): SQVTM, ANQGSEA. Trimming at V came to 6 bases and at J to 3 bases, leaving 9 bases not matched to a gene. The CDR3 here is CSVNLLAGVDTGELFF. For the CDR3, the DNA is TGCAGCGTCAACCTACTAGCGGGAGTGGACACCGGGGAGCTGTTTTTT.

The chain uses TRBV28 and TRBJ2-5, with D hard to call. The germline V and J ends were trimmed by 4 bases and 3 bases, with 12 bases remaining between them. Looked up from germline, CDR1 is MDHEN and CDR2 is SYDVKM. CDR3 length equals 14 residues. CDR3 loop: CASSSLIPKETQYF. Here the CDR3 DNA reads TGTGCCAGCAGTTCCCTTATCCCCAAAGAGACCCAGTACTTC. Together with reference TRBV28 and TRBJ2-5, the CDR3 gives the full variable domain: DVKVTQSSRYLVKRTGEKVFLECVQDMDHENMFWYRQDPGLGLRLIYFSYDVKMKEKGDIPEGYSVSREKKERFSLILESASTNQTSMYLCASSSLIPKETQYFGPGTRLLVL.

V usage is TRBV7-8 and J usage is TRBJ2-7; tentatively, D is TRBD1 (6 bases). The CDR3 spans 12 residues. The germline CDR1 and CDR2 sequences are SGHVS and FQNEAQ. V was pared by 5 bases and J by 6 bases, with 11 bases between. CDR3 in DNA: TGTGCCAGCAGCCGACAGGTTTTCGAGCAGTACTTC. Encoded protein: CASSRQVFEQYF.

The chain combines TRBV29-1 with TRBJ1-3, with TRBD1 identical over 10 bases. Germline CDR1 SQVTM, CDR2 ANQGSEA. The CDR3 totals 14 residues. After removal of 6 bases from V and 4 bases from J, the junction contained 6 bases not matched to a gene. The CDR3 DNA reads TGCAGCGTGCTGAGGGACAGGGGAGGAAACACCATATATTTT. Protein sequence: CSVLRDRGGNTIYF.

Only one count was recorded for this clone. The chain employs TRBV7-9 and TRBJ2-1; 10 nucleotides match TRBD2. The germline gives CDR1 SEHNR, CDR2 FQNEAQ (reference sequence). The CDR3 length is 18 residues. V was clipped by 2 bases and J by 5 bases; unmatched bases: 12. In DNA, the CDR3 is TGTGCCAGCAGCTTAACCCTAAGCACTAGCGGGACGAACAATGAGCAGTTCTTC. This encodes CASSLTLSTSGTNNEQFF.

This chain links TRBV27 with TRBJ1-1; TRBD1 might be the D (6 bases). This CDR3 is built from 12 residues. Germline CDR1 reads MNHEY; CDR2 reads SMNVEV (reference sequence). Trimming stripped 5 bases from V and 9 bases from J, with 13 bases between. Here the CDR3 DNA reads TGTGCCAGCAGTGCCCTACAGGGTAAAGCTTTCTTT. Protein product: CASSALQGKAFF.

The CDR3 DNA is TGCGCCAGCAGCCCCGGCGCCTTCGGACTCACCACAGATACGCAGTATTTT. Translating gives CASSPGAFGLTTDTQYF. The chain carries TRBV4-1 and TRBJ2-3; D possibly corresponds to TRBD2 (5 bases). V was clipped by 4 bases and J by 2 bases, with 19 bases between them. Per germline, CDR1 MGHRA and CDR2 YSYEKL. The CDR3 sequence is 17 residues long.

This clone has a handful of counts. The chain is built from TRBV5-1 and TRBJ1-1; no firm D call. The CDR3 runs 14 residues. V was trimmed by 5 bases and J by 1 base, leaving 12 bases between them. Germline CDR1 and CDR2: SGHRS and YFSETQ. CDR3: CASSSTAGNTEAFF. CDR3 bases: TGCGCCAGCAGTTCTACAGCGGGGAACACTGAAGCTTTCTTT.

This chain links TRBV9 with TRBJ2-7, with unresolved D. Germline V gene sequence: CDR1 SGDLS, CDR2 YYNGEE. Trimming shortened V by 0 bases and J by 3 bases, and 13 bases separated the two germline ends. The CDR3 covers 15 residues. CDR3 loop: CASSVGASPLYEQYF. The CDR3 nucleotides read TGTGCCAGCAGCGTAGGGGCCAGTCCTCTCTACGAGCAGTACTTC.

V and J are TRBV2 and TRBJ1-2; 7 bases align to TRBD1. The CDR3 contains 16 residues. Germline V gene sequence: CDR1 SNHLY, CDR2 FYNNEI. Losses at the gene ends were 2 bases for V and 6 bases for J; bases not matched to a gene: 12. The CDR3 reads CASSEYRAGTANGYTF. CDR3 sequence (DNA): TGTGCCAGCAGTGAATATCGGGCCGGGACAGCAAATGGCTACACCTTC. The variable domain in full, completed from reference TRBV2 and TRBJ1-2, reads EPEVTQTPSHQVTQMGQEVILRCVPISNHLYFYWYRQILGQKVEFLVSFYNNEISEKSEIFDDQFSVERPDGSNFTLKIRSTKLEDSAMYFCASSEYRAGTANGYTFGSGTRLTVV.

The chain carries TRBV14 and TRBJ1-4; D unresolved. CDR3 length: 16 amino acids. V lost 4 bases and J lost 0, with 12 bases in between. Germline-derived CDR1 and CDR2 are SGHDN and FVKESK. This chain's CDR3 is CASSRRARTTNEKLFF. Written as DNA, the CDR3 is TGTGCCAGCAGCCGGAGAGCAAGGACAACTAATGAAAAACTGTTTTTT. Variable domain in full (rest from reference TRBV14 and TRBJ1-4): EAGVTQFPSHSVIEKGQTVTLRCDPISGHDNLYWYRRVMGKEIKFLLHFVKESKQDESGMPNNRFLAERTGGTYSTLKVQPAELEDSGVYFCASSRRARTTNEKLFFGSGTQLSVL.

The chain recombines TRBV7-2 with TRBJ2-5, with 7 bases lining up with TRBD1. CDR1 and CDR2 (germline): SGHTA, FQGNSA. The CDR3 extends over 14 amino acids. V gave up 5 bases and J gave up 2 bases; unmatched junction bases: 5. For the CDR3, the DNA is TGTGCCAGCAGCCCCCGGGACAGACAAGAGACCCAGTACTTC. Translation gives CASSPRDRQETQYF.

The chain combines TRBV29-1 with TRBJ2-1; TRBD2 matches 9 bases. Losses at the gene ends were 6 bases for V and 0 bases for J; bases not matched to a gene: 12. Germline loops: CDR1 SQVTM, CDR2 ANQGSEA. CDR3 length equals 17 residues. CDR3 amino acids: CSVPLAAGGPSYNEQFF. In DNA form, the CDR3 reads TGCAGCGTCCCATTAGCGGCGGGAGGGCCCTCCTACAATGAGCAGTTCTTC.

The chain uses TRBV19 and TRBJ2-7; no firm D call. The CDR3 consists of 14 residues. Germline V gene lookup returns CDR1 LNHDA and CDR2 SQIVND (reference sequence). V lost 3 bases and J 1 base, leaving 10 bases between the germline ends. The CDR3 bases are TGTGCCAGTAGTATCGGACCCTTATCCTACGAGCAGTACTTC. It codes for CASSIGPLSYEQYF.

V and J are TRBV7-9 and TRBJ1-1, with D unresolved. V shed 5 bases and J shed 2 bases, with 12 bases lying between them. CDR3 length: 14 amino acids. Per the germline V gene, CDR1 is SEHNR and CDR2 is FQNEAQ (reference sequence). The CDR3 DNA reads TGTGCCAGCAGCCTCCGGGCGAGTAACACTGAAGCTTTCTTT. This codes for CASSLRASNTEAFF.

The V gene is TRBV14, the J gene TRBJ2-3, with 10 bases matching TRBD2. CDR1 SGHDN and CDR2 FVKESK come from the germline V gene. The CDR3 contains 17 residues. V dropped 3 bases and J dropped 2; count of bases not matched to a gene: 8. The CDR3 is CASSHPRGTSVTDTQYF. The CDR3 DNA sequence: TGTGCCAGCAGCCATCCCCGGGGGACTAGCGTCACAGATACGCAGTATTTT.